This T cell receptor (beta chain) stems from a study of blood T cell repertoires in COVID-19. Overall study: Spain, Italy and the United States supplied samples that represented acute and convalescent COVID-19.

Profiling relied on immunoSEQ multiplex PCR, and the TCRdb table lists in-frame clones only, not all of them. The sample includes 85,000 to 130,000 clones, 85% to 90% of them seen just once. The CDR3 is made up of 17 amino acids. Germline CDR1 MNHNY, CDR2 SVGAGI (reference sequence). V was clipped by 6 bases and J by 5 bases; unmatched bases: 14. The gene calls are TRBV6-6 and TRBJ2-5; 11 bases line up with TRBD2. What was sequenced was peripheral blood. The clonotype originates from a human donor in a cohort sampled during active COVID-19. CDR3 in DNA: TGTGCCAGCAGCCGAACTAGCCCGGGACTAGCGGCCGAGACCCAGTACTTC. Its translation is CASSRTSPGLAAETQYF.